The 29 T cell receptor beta chains below all came from one sample that was sequenced in a study of T cells after yellow fever vaccination (dated by TCRdb to the late 2010s). The treatment or condition tag for this specimen amounts to: live attenuated yellow fever vaccine strain. The library was built by means of 5' RACE. The reads were generated on an Illumina HiSeq 2500. TCRdb handled the public reads itself, with Q25 trimming in fastp and clone calling in MiXCR, and kept productive beta chains. CDR3 protein duplicates are merged, each entry listing the most common genes and DNA. The sample records 450,000 to 600,000 distinct CDR3 sequences, approximately 15% of which are singletons. The top ten hold over 12% of the sample. The sample was PBMCs, taken on the day of the yellow fever booster vaccination. Every receptor here comes from a man aged 30 to 39 who received the YFV17D yellow fever vaccine.

This clonotype was counted a few times. This sequence joins TRBV19 and TRBJ2-1, with TRBD2 matching over 8 bases. V dropped 7 bases and J dropped 5; count of bases not matched to a gene: 10. Germline V gene data show CDR1 as LNHDA and CDR2 as SQIVND (reference sequence). CDR3 length: 15 residues. CDR3 sequence reads: CASKSGSAPNNEQFF. DNA of the CDR3: TGTGCCAGTAAGAGCGGGAGTGCGCCGAACAATGAGCAGTTCTTC.

This clonotype turned up a few times. The V and J genes are TRBV12-3 or TRBV12-4 and TRBJ2-1; TRBD2 is a possible D gene (5 bases). CDR3 length equals 15 residues. Between the trimmed V and J ends, which lost 6 bases and 8 bases, there was a span of 20 bases. CDR3 in amino acids: CASSRRETVFYEQFF. The CDR3 region has the DNA TGTGCCAGCAGCCGCCGGGAAACGGTCTTTTATGAGCAGTTCTTC.

This clonotype showed up just a few times. The chain joins TRBV4-1 to TRBJ2-3; no clear D gene. V gave up 1 base and J gave up 7 bases, with 12 bases separating them. The CDR3 consists of 14 residues. Germline CDR1 reads MGHRA; CDR2 reads YSYEKL. The DNA for the CDR3 is TGCGCCAGCAGCCAAGTAGTCGAACCGCATACGCAGTATTTT. This encodes CASSQVVEPHTQYF.

This chain joins TRBV11-2 and TRBJ2-1; TRBD1 is a possible D gene (5 bases). The CDR3 runs to 14 residues. Looked up from germline, CDR1 is SGHAT and CDR2 is FQNNGV. Trimming pared 2 bases from V and 2 bases from J, leaving 7 bases between. The CDR3 sequence: CASSLRGAYNEQFF. The CDR3 nucleotides read TGTGCCAGCAGCTTAAGGGGCGCCTACAATGAGCAGTTCTTC.

The J gene is TRBJ2-1, the V gene TRBV20-1; 9 positions agree with TRBD1. Germline values: CDR1 DFQATT, CDR2 SNEGSKA (reference sequence). The V gene end was trimmed by 6 bases and the J gene end by 9 bases; junction bases not matched to a gene: 12. This CDR3 region has 14 residues. For the CDR3, the DNA is TGCAGTGCCCCGAAACAGGGGGCGCGACCTGAGCAGTTCTTC. It codes for CSAPKQGARPEQFF.

V gene TRBV29-1 combines with J gene TRBJ1-2; D unresolved. V was cut by 4 bases and J by 8 bases, with 14 bases left in between. The length of the CDR3 is 12 residues. Germline CDR1 is SQVTM and CDR2 is ANQGSEA. CDR3 residues: CSVVGQPRGYTF. The CDR3 nucleotides are TGCAGCGTTGTTGGGCAGCCGAGGGGCTACACCTTC.

V gene TRBV20-1 combines with J gene TRBJ2-1; D is unresolved. Germline assignment: CDR1 DFQATT and CDR2 SNEGSKA (reference sequence). The V gene lost 6 bases and the J gene lost 9 bases, with 9 bases spanning the gap. This CDR3 contains 10 residues. The CDR3: CSAVRGEQFF. CDR3 coding DNA: TGCAGTGCCGTCAGAGGTGAGCAGTTCTTC.

V usage is TRBV24-1 and J usage is TRBJ2-7; TRBD1 matches at 8 bases. The CDR3 runs 14 residues. J gave up 7 bases and V 3 bases, and 7 bases lay outside the gene matches. Germline loops: CDR1 KGHDR, CDR2 SFDVKD. CDR3 sequence: CATSDPRTGREQYF. The CDR3 DNA reads TGTGCCACCAGTGATCCACGGACAGGGCGGGAGCAGTACTTC.

This chain connects TRBV6-1 to TRBJ1-1; D not certain. The ends were cut back, 8 bases at V and 5 bases at J, with 15 bases in the middle. Germline V lookup: CDR1 MNHNS, CDR2 SASEGT. This CDR3 is built from 13 residues. The CDR3 region has the DNA TGTGCCAGCCGCAGCCGAGGAGAAACTGAAGCTTTCTTT. Translation gives CASRSRGETEAFF.

This rearrangement joins TRBV20-1 to TRBJ1-1; D is undetermined. V shed 6 bases and J shed 0 bases, with 8 bases lying between them. CDR3 size: 12 residues. Germline values: CDR1 DFQATT, CDR2 SNEGSKA (reference sequence). CDR3 DNA sequence: TGCAGTGCCGCGAGGGTGAACACTGAAGCTTTCTTT. Translated, it gives CSAARVNTEAFF.

The chain joins TRBV20-1 to TRBJ1-2, with a possible D match to TRBD1 (5 bases). Trimming removed 0 bases at V and 5 bases at J, with 10 bases between. CDR3 length: 13 residues. The germline V gene has CDR1 DFQATT and CDR2 SNEGSKA (reference sequence). CDR3 bases: TGCAGTGCTAGAGAGGGGACGGTGTATGGCTACACCTTC. It codes for CSAREGTVYGYTF.

CDR3 sequence reads: CASSMGLAALYEQYF. The CDR3 DNA sequence: TGTGCCAGCAGCATGGGGCTAGCGGCTCTCTACGAGCAGTACTTC. The chain is built from TRBV14 and TRBJ2-7, with 7 positions matching TRBD2. The V gene end was trimmed by 5 bases and the J gene end by 3 bases; junction bases not matched to a gene: 10. Germline assignment: CDR1 SGHDN and CDR2 FVKESK. CDR3 size: 15 residues.

The chain uses TRBV19 and TRBJ2-2; D uncertain. This CDR3 has 12 residues. Germline V gene data show CDR1 as LNHDA and CDR2 as SQIVND (reference sequence). Trimming took off 2 bases at V and 7 bases at J, with 5 bases between the two ends. The CDR3 protein is CASSISGGELFF. Here the CDR3 DNA reads TGTGCCAGTAGTATAAGTGGCGGGGAGCTGTTTTTT.

The chain is built from TRBV20-1 and TRBJ2-7; 7 nucleotides match TRBD2. The CDR3 runs 13 residues. Trimming took 3 bases from V and 3 from J; bases not matched to a gene: 5. CDR1 is DFQATT and CDR2 is SNEGSKA in the germline V gene (reference sequence). This chain's CDR3 is CSASSGAYYEQYF. The CDR3 DNA sequence: TGCAGTGCTAGCAGCGGGGCCTACTACGAGCAGTACTTC.

V gene TRBV7-9 combines with J gene TRBJ2-3; TRBD2 might be the D (6 bases). The ends were cut back, 5 bases at V and 3 bases at J, with 15 bases in the middle. This CDR3 region has 15 residues. Germline V gives CDR1 SEHNR, CDR2 FQNEAQ (reference sequence). CDR3 amino acids: CASSAGLLGTDTQYF. Written as DNA, the CDR3 is TGTGCCAGCAGCGCGGGACTCCTAGGTACAGATACGCAGTATTTT.

This clonotype showed up just a few times. The J gene is TRBJ2-3, the V gene TRBV9, with a possible D match to TRBD2 (6 bases). The CDR3 totals 15 residues. Germline CDR1 SGDLS, CDR2 YYNGEE. V shed 3 bases and J shed 2 bases, with 13 bases lying between them. DNA for the CDR3: TGTGCCAGCAGCGGTTGGGGGGAGATCACAGATACGCAGTATTTT. This translates into CASSGWGEITDTQYF.

This clonotype was recorded a few times. V gene TRBV5-1 combines with J gene TRBJ1-4; D possibly corresponds to TRBD1 (5 bases). CDR1 is SGHRS, CDR2 YFSETQ, per germline. V was trimmed by 0 bases and J by 7 bases, leaving 22 bases between them. The CDR3 sequence is 18 residues long. The CDR3 DNA is TGCGCCAGCAGCTTGGCCGGCAGCCGCCGGGGCGTTGGTGAAAAACTGTTTTTT. Translation gives CASSLAGSRRGVGEKLFF. The whole variable domain, remainder taken from reference TRBV5-1 and TRBJ1-4, is KAGVTQTPRYLIKTRGQQVTLSCSPISGHRSVSWYQQTPGQGLQFLFEYFSETQRNKGNFPGRFSGRQFSNSRSEMNVSTLELGDSALYLCASSLAGSRRGVGEKLFFGSGTQLSVL.

This clonotype was seen only a few times. The V and J genes are TRBV7-9 and TRBJ1-1; D ambiguous. The CDR3 loop spans 14 amino acids. Germline lookup yields CDR1 SEHNR and CDR2 FQNEAQ (reference sequence). The V end lost 5 bases, the J end lost 2 bases, and 12 bases lay between the germline ends. The CDR3 reads CASSRNGKNTEAFF. The CDR3 nucleotides are TGTGCCAGCAGCCGAAACGGGAAAAACACTGAAGCTTTCTTT. The entire variable domain, with the rest obtained from reference TRBV7-9 and TRBJ1-1, is as follows: DTGVSQNPRHKITKRGQNVTFRCDPISEHNRLYWYRQTLGQGPEFLTYFQNEAQLEKSRLLSDRFSAERPKGSFSTLEIQRTEQGDSAMYLCASSRNGKNTEAFFGQGTRLTVV.

V gene TRBV19 combines with J gene TRBJ2-1; TRBD2 matches 7 bases. The V gene end was trimmed by 3 bases and the J gene end by 9 bases; junction bases not matched to a gene: 17. The CDR3 has 17 residues. Germline CDR1 is LNHDA and CDR2 is SQIVND (reference sequence). The chain's CDR3 is CASSIFVGELAVVEQFF. In nucleotides, the CDR3 is TGTGCCAGTAGTATTTTTGTGGGGGAGCTAGCGGTGGTTGAGCAGTTCTTC.

Here the CDR3 reads CSARDLRGQETQYF. The CDR3 DNA is TGCAGTGCTAGAGATTTGAGGGGGCAAGAGACCCAGTACTTC. The V gene is TRBV20-1, the J gene TRBJ2-5; possibly TRBD1 for D (6 bases). The CDR3 has 14 residues. Per germline, CDR1 DFQATT and CDR2 SNEGSKA (reference sequence). V was shortened by 0 bases and J by 2 bases, with 10 bases between the two germline ends.

This clonotype occurred many times. The chain recombines TRBV4-2 with TRBJ2-1, with 10 bases lining up with TRBD1. With V trimmed by 2 bases and J by 3 bases, 4 bases remained unmatched. This CDR3 is built from 16 residues. The germline V gene has CDR1 LGHNA and CDR2 YNFKEQ. The CDR3 loop reads CASSQLGQGDYNEQFF. The CDR3 DNA is TGTGCCAGCAGCCAACTTGGACAGGGGGACTACAATGAGCAGTTCTTC.

The CDR3 bases are TGTGCCAGCAGCTCCTCATTTCCTCCCGCAGGGATGTCCGAGCAGTACTTC. Amino acids: CASSSSFPPAGMSEQYF. The chain is built from TRBV7-2 and TRBJ2-7; tentative D call: TRBD1 (5 bases). Trimming left V 4 bases short and J 6 bases short, with 25 bases between. CDR1 and CDR2 from the germline V gene are SGHTA and FQGNSA. The CDR3 runs 17 residues.

The chain uses TRBV6-6 and TRBJ2-3; D may match TRBD1 or TRBD2 (5 bases each). Germline CDR1 and CDR2: MNHNY and SVGAGI (reference sequence). Trimming took 2 bases from V and 6 from J, leaving 6 bases between them. The CDR3 is 12 amino acids. DNA for the CDR3: TGTGCCAGCAGTTACGAGGGGGATACGCAGTATTTT. It specifies CASSYEGDTQYF.

In its sample, this clonotype was seen many times. The chain uses TRBV7-2 and TRBJ2-3; no reliable D call. This CDR3 has 14 amino acids. CDR1 is SGHTA, CDR2 FQGNSA, per germline. Between the trimmed V and J ends, which lost 1 base and 2 bases, there was a span of 7 bases. The DNA of the CDR3 is TGTGCCAGCAGCTTAGAATACTACACAGATACGCAGTATTTT. Protein: CASSLEYYTDTQYF.

This clonotype occurred a few times. This sequence joins TRBV7-2 and TRBJ2-5; 8 nucleotides line up with TRBD2. The V gene's germline CDR1 is SGHTA and CDR2 FQGNSA. The CDR3 is 15 amino acids. V trimming: 4 bases; J trimming: 5 bases; junction bases outside the gene matches: 9. The chain's CDR3 is CASSSPAGVGETQYF. DNA of the CDR3: TGTGCCAGCAGCTCTCCAGCGGGGGTGGGGGAGACCCAGTACTTC.

This clonotype was seen a handful of times. The chain joins TRBV12-3 or TRBV12-4 to TRBJ2-5, with a weak D call TRBD1 (6 bases). Trimming removed 3 bases from V and 7 bases from J, with 12 bases in between. The CDR3 extends over 13 amino acids. In DNA form, the CDR3 reads TGTGCCAGCAGTTTCCCGGAAGGGGGGACCCAGTACTTC. This gives the protein CASSFPEGGTQYF.

This chain connects TRBV5-1 to TRBJ2-5, with 10 bases aligning to TRBD2. The germline V gene encodes CDR1 SGHRS and CDR2 YFSETQ. The CDR3 has 16 amino acids. Trimming took 0 bases from V and 2 from J; bases not matched to a gene: 4. CDR3 sequence (DNA): TGCGCCAGCAGCTTGGGAAGAGCGGGAGGGCAAGAGACCCAGTACTTC. Translating it yields CASSLGRAGGQETQYF.

This clonotype was counted a few times. This chain connects TRBV20-1 to TRBJ2-7; 7 positions agree with TRBD1. Looked up from germline, CDR1 is DFQATT and CDR2 is SNEGSKA (reference sequence). The length of the CDR3 is 12 residues. V shed 0 bases and J 11 bases; nucleotides not matched to a gene: 7. The CDR3 loop is CSARDRQGSEYF. CDR3 DNA sequence: TGCAGTGCTAGAGATCGACAGGGAAGTGAGTACTTC.

The rearrangement joins TRBV7-2 to TRBJ2-1; D is undetermined. V was cut by 6 bases and J by 6 bases, with 18 bases left in between. The CDR3 spans 15 residues. Germline V gene lookup returns CDR1 SGHTA and CDR2 FQGNSA. CDR3: CASSNSVDAGNEQFF. For the CDR3, the DNA is TGTGCCAGCAGTAACAGCGTCGATGCTGGCAATGAGCAGTTCTTC.